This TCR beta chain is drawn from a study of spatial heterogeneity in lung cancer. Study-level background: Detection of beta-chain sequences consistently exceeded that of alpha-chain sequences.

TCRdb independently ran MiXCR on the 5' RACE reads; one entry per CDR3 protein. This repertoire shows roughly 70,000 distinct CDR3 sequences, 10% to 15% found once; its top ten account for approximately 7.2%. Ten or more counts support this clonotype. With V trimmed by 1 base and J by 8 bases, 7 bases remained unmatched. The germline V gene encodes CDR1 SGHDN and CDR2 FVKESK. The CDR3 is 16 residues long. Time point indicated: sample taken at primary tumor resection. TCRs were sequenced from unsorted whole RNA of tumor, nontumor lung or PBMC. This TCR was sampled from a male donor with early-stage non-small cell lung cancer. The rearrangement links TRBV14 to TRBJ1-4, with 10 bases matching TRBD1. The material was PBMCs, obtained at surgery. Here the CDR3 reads CASSQGVMGQGEKLFF. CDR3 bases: TGTGCCAGCAGCCAAGGAGTGATGGGACAGGGGGAAAAACTGTTTTTT.